The next 26 T cell receptor beta chains were all read from a single sample in a study of blood T cell repertoires in COVID-19. The method was immunoSEQ multiplex PCR; TCRdb's version includes in-frame clones alone and lacks a portion of them. The data hold fewer than 150,000 clones, with roughly 87% observed a single time. The material sequenced was peripheral blood. These receptors originate from a human donor in a cohort sampled during active COVID-19.

This clone turned up a few times. The chain recombines TRBV7-2 with TRBJ1-2; D not resolved. Deletions cut 5 bases from V and 0 bases from J, with 13 bases between. Germline V gives CDR1 SGHTA, CDR2 FQGNSA. This CDR3 region has 15 residues. CDR3 loop: CASSSRTEPNYGYTF. The DNA of the CDR3 is TGTGCCAGCAGCAGCAGGACTGAACCTAACTATGGCTACACCTTC. The full variable domain, in which reference TRBV7-2 and TRBJ1-2 provide the parts outside the CDR3, is GAGVSQSPSNKVTEKGKDVELRCDPISGHTALYWYRQSLGQGLEFLIYFQGNSAPDKSGLPSDRFSAERTGGSVSTLTIQRTQQEDSAVYLCASSSRTEPNYGYTFGSGTRLTVV.

The chain uses TRBV19 and TRBJ2-4; perhaps TRBD2 as D (7 bases). The CDR3 is 15 amino acids. Between the trimmed V and J ends, which lost 3 bases and 6 bases, there was a span of 15 bases. The germline V gene has CDR1 LNHDA and CDR2 SQIVND (reference sequence). CDR3: CASSITGEGGNIQYF. Written as DNA, the CDR3 is TGTGCCAGTAGTATTACGGGGGAGGGGGGAAACATTCAGTACTTC.

The rearrangement joins TRBV28 to TRBJ1-5, with D possibly matching TRBD1 (6 bases). This CDR3 region has 15 residues. V was cut by 5 bases and J by 0 bases, with 11 bases left in between. CDR1 is MDHEN, CDR2 SYDVKM, per germline. In DNA, the CDR3 is TGTGCCAGCAGTGCGGACAGCTATAGCAATCAGCCCCAGCATTTT. Protein sequence: CASSADSYSNQPQHF.

The chain has TRBV27 and TRBJ1-2; 12 bases map to TRBD1. Germline V CDR1 and CDR2: MNHEY, SMNVEV (reference sequence). V was clipped by 3 bases and J by 3 bases; unmatched bases: 8. This CDR3 is 17 amino acids long. The CDR3 bases are TGTGCCAGCAGTTTGTTGCCGGGACAGGGGGCTTACTATGGCTACACCTTC. Translated, it gives CASSLLPGQGAYYGYTF.

The V call is TRBV9, the J call TRBJ2-3, with TRBD1 matching 7 bases. The CDR3 runs to 16 residues. The V and J ends lost 1 base and 4 bases, in that order; junction bases with no gene match: 9. Germline V CDR1 and CDR2: SGDLS, YYNGEE. The CDR3 DNA reads TGTGCCAGCAGCGTATGGGCAGGGGGTTCCCCAGATACGCAGTATTTT. It encodes CASSVWAGGSPDTQYF.

The V call is TRBV4-1, the J call TRBJ2-3, with TRBD2 matching 7 bases. The CDR3 has 16 amino acids. Germline V CDR1 and CDR2: MGHRA, YSYEKL. V dropped 3 bases and J dropped 4; count of bases not matched to a gene: 10. The CDR3 DNA sequence: TGCGCCAGCAGCCAGGTCCGGGACTACACGGCAGATACGCAGTATTTT. Translated, it gives CASSQVRDYTADTQYF.

The rearrangement uses TRBV30 and TRBJ1-2, with a tentative D call TRBD1 (5 bases). The CDR3 has 12 residues. V was trimmed by 0 bases and J by 6 bases, leaving 8 bases between them. Germline V CDR1 and CDR2: GTSNPN, SVGIG (reference sequence). Here the CDR3 reads CAWSVQADGYTF. The CDR3 DNA follows: TGTGCCTGGAGTGTACAGGCAGATGGCTACACCTTC.

This clone was counted between two and nine times. The rearrangement links TRBV19 to TRBJ1-6, with 8 positions matching TRBD1. The CDR3 length is 15 residues. Germline V CDR1 and CDR2: LNHDA, SQIVND (reference sequence). J lost 7 bases, V lost 6 bases, and 8 bases had no gene match. CDR3 coding DNA: TGTGCCAGTAGAATGACAGGGGAGCGGAATTCACCCCTCCACTTT. Translated, it gives CASRMTGERNSPLHF.

This rearrangement joins TRBV11-3 to TRBJ2-1, with 7 bases aligning to TRBD1. The V gene's germline CDR1 is SGHNT and CDR2 YENEEA. After removal of 1 base from V and 7 bases from J, the junction contained 7 bases not matched to a gene. The CDR3 contains 15 residues. The CDR3 sequence is CASSLVGVQGNEQFF. In DNA form, the CDR3 reads TGTGCCAGCAGCTTAGTCGGGGTACAGGGGAATGAGCAGTTCTTC.

The CDR3 bases are TGTGCCAGTACCCTCCGAGACAGGAATGAGCAGTTCTTC. Its protein product is CASTLRDRNEQFF. The chain employs TRBV19 and TRBJ2-1; a weak D match, TRBD1 (6 bases). Germline lookup yields CDR1 LNHDA and CDR2 SQIVND (reference sequence). The CDR3 loop spans 13 amino acids. V was trimmed by 7 bases and J by 7 bases, leaving 14 bases between them.

The rearrangement links TRBV6-4 to TRBJ1-2; 9 nucleotides match TRBD1. Per the germline V gene, CDR1 is MRHNA and CDR2 is SNTAGT. Trimming removed 6 bases from V and 7 bases from J; junction bases left unmatched: 9. This CDR3 has 14 residues. Here the CDR3 reads CASSKDRGSFGYTF. DNA of the CDR3: TGTGCCAGCAGCAAAGACAGGGGGTCGTTTGGCTACACCTTC.

The V and J genes are TRBV7-9 and TRBJ2-5; 10 bases map to TRBD1. The germline V gene encodes CDR1 SEHNR and CDR2 FQNEAQ (reference sequence). The CDR3 length is 14 residues. After removal of 5 bases from V and 5 bases from J, the junction contained 5 bases not matched to a gene. CDR3 protein: CASSATGGRETQYF. CDR3 sequence (DNA): TGTGCCAGCAGCGCGACAGGGGGCCGTGAGACCCAGTACTTC.

The V gene is TRBV3-1 (or the pseudogene TRBV3-2), the J gene TRBJ2-5, with a tentative D call TRBD1 (5 bases). V dropped 1 base and J dropped 2 bases, with 8 bases sitting between them. Germline lookup yields CDR1 LGHDT and CDR2 YNNKEL (reference sequence). The CDR3 totals 14 residues. This CDR3 is CASSQAGLQETQYF. The CDR3 nucleotides are TGTGCCAGCAGCCAAGCAGGGCTTCAAGAGACCCAGTACTTC.

The chain links TRBV19 to TRBJ2-4; 7 bases are a match to TRBD1. Germline-derived CDR1 and CDR2 are LNHDA and SQIVND (reference sequence). V lost 7 bases, J lost 8 bases, and 5 bases stayed unmatched. The CDR3 has 12 residues. In DNA form, the CDR3 reads TGTGCCAGTAACGACAGGGAAGACATTCAGTACTTC. Translating gives CASNDREDIQYF.

The chain has TRBV19 and TRBJ1-4, with TRBD1 matching 10 bases. The ends lost 6 bases at V and 5 bases at J; junction bases unmatched: 9. The CDR3 has 16 amino acids. In germline, CDR1 is LNHDA, CDR2 SQIVND (reference sequence). In DNA, the CDR3 is TGTGCCAGTAGAAGCAGTCTGGGACAGGGGAATGAAAAACTGTTTTTT. Amino acids: CASRSSLGQGNEKLFF.

The chain has TRBV28 and TRBJ1-2; D might be TRBD1 (5 bases). The germline CDR1 and CDR2 sequences are MDHEN and SYDVKM. Trimming removed 11 bases from V and 6 bases from J, with 25 bases in between. The length of the CDR3 is 15 residues. The CDR3 protein is CAHTTGGVASDGYTF. In DNA form, the CDR3 reads TGTGCCCATACGACGGGGGGAGTCGCTTCAGATGGCTACACCTTC.

The V call is TRBV30, the J call TRBJ1-5; D is possibly TRBD1 (5 bases). CDR1 is GTSNPN, CDR2 SVGIG, per germline (reference sequence). The germline V and J ends were trimmed by 0 bases and 6 bases, with 15 bases remaining between them. CDR3 length: 15 amino acids. CDR3 nucleotide sequence: TGTGCCTGGAGTGTACTTGGGGGAGGACGTCAGCCCCAGCATTTT. Translation gives CAWSVLGGGRQPQHF.

Comments on this clone: Other DNA variants within this sample encode the same CDR3. The chain links TRBV7-2 to TRBJ2-7; 7 bases align to TRBD2. Trimming removed 4 bases from V and 2 bases from J; junction bases left unmatched: 5. Germline V lookup: CDR1 SGHTA, CDR2 FQGNSA. The CDR3 has 14 residues. The chain's CDR3 is CASSSGLVPYEQYF. The CDR3 DNA sequence: TGTGCCAGCAGCTCAGGACTAGTTCCCTACGAGCAGTACTTC.

The chain is built from TRBV7-8 and TRBJ2-2; D gene ambiguous. The CDR3 has 13 amino acids. Germline CDR1 is SGHVS and CDR2 is FQNEAQ. The V gene lost 2 bases and the J gene lost 6 bases, with 7 bases spanning the gap. The CDR3 coding sequence is TGTGCCAGCAGCTTAATTGGAGCCGGGGAGCTGTTTTTT. Residues: CASSLIGAGELFF.

This clone was found a few times. This same CDR3 is encoded by further DNA sequences in the sample. The chain is built from TRBV5-1 and TRBJ2-2; D not certain. This CDR3 spans 14 amino acids. The V and J ends lost 1 base and 2 bases respectively, with 6 bases between them. Germline loops: CDR1 SGHRS, CDR2 YFSETQ. CDR3 sequence (DNA): TGCGCCAGCAGCTTGTCTGTCAACACCGGGGAGCTGTTTTTT. Amino acids: CASSLSVNTGELFF.

In regard to this clone: Distinct nucleotide sequences in the sample also encode this CDR3. The V gene is TRBV2, the J gene TRBJ1-2; TRBD1 matches at 9 bases. J lost 1 base, V lost 5 bases, and 2 bases had no gene match. The germline gives CDR1 SNHLY, CDR2 FYNNEI. This CDR3 has 14 residues. The CDR3 DNA sequence: TGTGCCAGCAGTCTGGACAGGGGTAACTATGGCTACACCTTC. It encodes CASSLDRGNYGYTF.

This CDR3 reads CASSCIMGQGEYF. DNA for the CDR3: TGTGCCAGCAGCTGCATTATGGGACAGGGGGAGTACTTC. This chain connects TRBV21-1 to TRBJ2-7; the table's D gene call, TRBD1, was not cross checked with the DNA. TRBV21-1 is given as a pseudogene. The length of the CDR3 is 13 residues.

V and J are TRBV7-6 and TRBJ2-7; 11 positions agree with TRBD1. CDR1 is SGHVS, CDR2 FNYEAQ, per germline. Losses at the gene ends were 4 bases for V and 3 bases for J; bases not matched to a gene: 5. This CDR3 comprises 15 residues. Here the CDR3 reads CASSSTGTGGYEQYF. CDR3 bases: TGTGCCAGCAGCTCGACCGGGACAGGGGGCTACGAGCAGTACTTC.

The count of this clone is one. The chain uses TRBV28 and TRBJ2-7, with a possible D match to TRBD1 (6 bases). Germline V lookup: CDR1 MDHEN, CDR2 SYDVKM. The CDR3 extends over 14 amino acids. V gave up 4 bases and J gave up 4 bases, with 14 bases separating them. CDR3 sequence (DNA): TGTGCCAGCAGTTCCCGGGACACTAATTACGAGCAGTACTTC. Amino acid sequence: CASSSRDTNYEQYF.

The V call is TRBV9, the J call TRBJ2-1, with 9 nucleotides matching TRBD2. In germline, CDR1 is SGDLS, CDR2 YYNGEE. The ends lost 2 bases at V and 2 bases at J; junction bases unmatched: 5. The CDR3 totals 16 residues. CDR3 DNA sequence: TGTGCCAGCAGCGTGAGGCGGGGGGGAGCCTACAATGAGCAGTTCTTC. It yields the protein CASSVRRGGAYNEQFF.

V is TRBV5-4 and J is TRBJ1-6; 8 bases map to TRBD1. Germline V CDR1 and CDR2: SGHNT, YYREEE (reference sequence). This CDR3 has 15 amino acids. J was trimmed by 7 bases and V by 2 bases; bases with no gene match: 5. CDR3 DNA sequence: TGTGCCAGCAGCTTAAAACAGGGGGACAATTCACCCCTCCACTTT. This gives the protein CASSLKQGDNSPLHF.